This entry lists 23 T cell receptor beta chains sequenced from one sample in a study of blood T cell repertoires in COVID-19. Data came from immunoSEQ multiplex PCR; TCRdb stores just in-frame clones and leaves some out. This table holds 110,000 to 150,000 clones, around nine tenths found once. The sample comprised peripheral blood. The source of these receptors is a human donor in a cohort sampled during active COVID-19.

The chain uses TRBV14 and TRBJ2-7; 8 positions match TRBD2. V trimming: 8 bases; J trimming: 5 bases; junction bases outside the gene matches: 11. The CDR3 length is 14 residues. CDR1 SGHDN and CDR2 FVKESK come from the germline V gene. CDR3 in amino acids: CASGAGGGYHEQYF. The CDR3 nucleotides are TGTGCCAGCGGGGCCGGGGGGGGTTACCACGAGCAGTACTTC.

V gene TRBV3-1 (or the pseudogene TRBV3-2) combines with J gene TRBJ2-7; 10 nucleotides align to TRBD1. Trimming removed 6 bases from V and 4 bases from J; junction bases left unmatched: 3. The germline V gene has CDR1 LGHDT and CDR2 YNNKEL (reference sequence). The CDR3 length is 13 residues. CDR3 in amino acids: CASRGQGGYEQYF. The CDR3 DNA reads TGTGCCAGCAGAGGACAGGGGGGATACGAGCAGTACTTC.

The chain recombines TRBV6-4 with TRBJ2-1; 10 positions match TRBD2. The CDR3 consists of 20 residues. Losses at the gene ends were 0 bases for V and 1 base for J; bases not matched to a gene: 12. Germline V gene lookup returns CDR1 MRHNA and CDR2 SNTAGT. The CDR3 DNA reads TGTGCCAGCAGTGACTCGAAGGATAGCGGGAGGTCCCCATCCTACAATGAGCAGTTCTTC. Its translation: CASSDSKDSGRSPSYNEQFF.

The sample holds one count of this clone. The chain carries TRBV5-8 and TRBJ2-1; TRBD1 matches at 7 bases. This CDR3 spans 18 amino acids. V dropped 0 bases and J dropped 5; count of bases not matched to a gene: 14. The V gene's germline CDR1 is SGHTS and CDR2 YDEGEE. CDR3 protein: CASSLGTGTPRIHNEQFF. The CDR3 bases are TGTGCCAGCAGCTTGGGGACAGGCACACCCCGGATTCACAATGAGCAGTTCTTC. The variable domain in full, with the rest retrieved from reference TRBV5-8 and TRBJ2-1, is EAGVTQSPTHLIKTRGQQATLRCSPISGHTSVYWYQQALGLGLQFLLWYDEGEERNRGNFPPRFSGRQFPNYSSELNVNALELEDSALYLCASSLGTGTPRIHNEQFFGPGTRLTVL.

This clone appeared once. The chain recombines TRBV5-1 with TRBJ2-2, with 9 bases matching TRBD1. The CDR3 totals 14 residues. The germline CDR1 and CDR2 sequences are SGHRS and YFSETQ. V lost 6 bases, J lost 4 bases, and 4 bases stayed unmatched. In DNA form, the CDR3 reads TGCGCCAGCACCCCGACAGGGGGCACCGGGGAGCTGTTTTTT. The encoded protein is CASTPTGGTGELFF.

The CDR3, as DNA: TGTGCCAGCAGTGATCGTAGCGGGGGGGCCAAGGAGCAGTTCTTC. Its protein is CASSDRSGGAKEQFF. The chain links TRBV2 to TRBJ2-1, with 11 bases identical to TRBD2. With V trimmed by 3 bases and J by 10 bases, 8 bases remained unmatched. The CDR3 length is 15 residues. Germline lookup yields CDR1 SNHLY and CDR2 FYNNEI. The variable domain in full, with the rest retrieved from reference TRBV2 and TRBJ2-1, is EPEVTQTPSHQVTQMGQEVILRCVPISNHLYFYWYRQILGQKVEFLVSFYNNEISEKSEIFDDQFSVERPDGSNFTLKIRSTKLEDSAMYFCASSDRSGGAKEQFFGPGTRLTVL.

V gene TRBV5-6 combines with J gene TRBJ2-7, with TRBD2 as a possible D gene (5 bases). Germline lookup yields CDR1 SGHDT and CDR2 YYEEEE. V lost 4 bases and J 5 bases, leaving 13 bases between the germline ends. CDR3 size: 13 residues. The CDR3 DNA reads TGTGCCAGCAGCGTCCTCGGAGGCGACGAGCAGTACTTC. This codes for CASSVLGGDEQYF.

The V gene is TRBV9, the J gene TRBJ1-6, with unresolved D. Trimming removed 0 bases at V and 6 bases at J, with 13 bases between. CDR1 SGDLS and CDR2 YYNGEE come from the germline V gene. CDR3 length: 16 amino acids. This CDR3 reads CASSVDGALRNSPLHF. CDR3 bases: TGTGCCAGCAGCGTAGATGGAGCACTGCGTAATTCACCCCTCCACTTT.

The CDR3 here is CASTGSAGGTYNEQFF. Written as DNA, the CDR3 is TGTGCCAGCACCGGGAGCGCGGGAGGGACCTACAATGAGCAGTTCTTC. The chain employs TRBV28 and TRBJ2-1; 9 bases line up with TRBD2. This CDR3 has 16 amino acids. With V trimmed by 7 bases and J by 2 bases, 9 bases remained unmatched. Germline CDR1 reads MDHEN; CDR2 reads SYDVKM.

The J gene is TRBJ2-1, the V gene TRBV7-8; no definite D call. CDR1 is SGHVS and CDR2 is FQNEAQ in the germline V gene. The CDR3 contains 12 residues. Trimming stripped 5 bases from V and 3 bases from J, with 5 bases between. CDR3 nucleotide sequence: TGTGCCAGCAGCCGTAACTACAATGAGCAGTTCTTC. The encoded protein is CASSRNYNEQFF.

The chain uses TRBV28 and TRBJ2-7; 7 bases are a match to TRBD1. This CDR3 region has 15 residues. The V gene's germline CDR1 is MDHEN and CDR2 SYDVKM. The V and J ends lost 1 base and 0 bases, in that order; junction bases with no gene match: 3. This CDR3 is CASSLFWDSSYEQYF. The CDR3 DNA follows: TGTGCCAGCAGTTTATTTTGGGACAGCTCCTACGAGCAGTACTTC.

This clone was seen just once. The J gene is TRBJ1-5, the V gene TRBV6-6; perhaps TRBD1 as D (5 bases). The CDR3 covers 15 residues. Between the trimmed V and J ends, which lost 7 bases and 0 bases, there was a span of 13 bases. The V gene's germline CDR1 is MNHNY and CDR2 SVGAGI (reference sequence). The CDR3 sequence: CASTQAGDSNQPQHF. Here the CDR3 DNA reads TGTGCCAGCACCCAAGCGGGGGATAGCAATCAGCCCCAGCATTTT.

The chain combines TRBV27 with TRBJ2-7; weak D call: TRBD2 (6 bases). V lost 6 bases and J 0 bases, leaving 33 bases between the germline ends. Germline V gene data show CDR1 as MNHEY and CDR2 as SMNVEV (reference sequence). The CDR3 contains 21 residues. Here the CDR3 DNA reads TGTGCCAGCAGGGGACCTAAACCGCGGGGCCTAACCCCAACCCACTCCTACGAGCAGTACTTC. It codes for CASRGPKPRGLTPTHSYEQYF.

The chain carries TRBV28 and TRBJ1-5, with D perhaps TRBD1 (6 bases). The CDR3 is made up of 17 amino acids. The germline gives CDR1 MDHEN, CDR2 SYDVKM. The V gene lost 7 bases and the J gene lost 4 bases, with 23 bases spanning the gap. The CDR3 coding sequence is TGTGCCAGCAACCCAGAGGGGTGGGGGCAGGGGAATCAGCCCCAGCATTTT. Translating it yields CASNPEGWGQGNQPQHF.

This chain links TRBV5-1 with TRBJ1-1; 10 nucleotides agree with TRBD1. Germline V gene data show CDR1 as SGHRS and CDR2 as YFSETQ. This CDR3 region has 17 residues. V gave up 0 bases and J gave up 0 bases; unmatched junction bases: 5. CDR3 protein: CASSLGDRGLMNTEAFF. The CDR3 DNA reads TGCGCCAGCAGCTTGGGGGACAGGGGTCTGATGAACACTGAAGCTTTCTTT.

V and J are TRBV9 and TRBJ2-1; 16 bases line up with TRBD2. Trimming cost V 7 bases and J 7 bases; bases outside gene matches: 2. This CDR3 is 14 amino acids long. Germline CDR1 is SGDLS and CDR2 is YYNGEE. The CDR3 nucleotides read TGTGCCAGCGGGACTAGCGGGAGGGCGAATGAGCAGTTCTTC. Protein product: CASGTSGRANEQFF.

This clone is a singleton in its sample. The CDR3 bases are TGTGCCTGGAGTGTGCTAGCGGAGCAGTTCTTC. Its protein product is CAWSVLAEQFF. The V and J genes are TRBV30 and TRBJ2-1; D might be TRBD2 (6 bases). Germline V gives CDR1 GTSNPN, CDR2 SVGIG (reference sequence). The CDR3 length is 11 residues. Trimming removed 0 bases at V and 10 bases at J, with 7 bases between.

This sequence joins TRBV5-4 and TRBJ2-7, with 13 bases identical to TRBD2. J gave up 3 bases and V 3 bases, and 9 bases lay outside the gene matches. The V gene's germline CDR1 is SGHNT and CDR2 YYREEE (reference sequence). The CDR3 has 17 residues. The CDR3 loop is CASSSKATSGGRYEQYF. As DNA, the CDR3 is TGTGCCAGCAGCTCCAAGGCGACTAGCGGGGGGCGCTACGAGCAGTACTTC.

This chain joins TRBV19 and TRBJ1-1, with D maybe TRBD1 (5 bases). V lost 9 bases, J lost 3 bases, and 11 bases lay in between. CDR3 length: 12 residues. CDR1 and CDR2 (germline): LNHDA, SQIVND (reference sequence). CDR3 residues: CASRVGYTEAFF. CDR3 coding DNA: TGTGCCAGCAGGGTTGGTTACACTGAAGCTTTCTTT.

The rearrangement links TRBV28 to TRBJ2-3, with 9 positions matching TRBD2. Germline values: CDR1 MDHEN, CDR2 SYDVKM. With 5 bases clipped from V and 2 bases from J, the junction kept 2 bases outside the gene matches. The length of the CDR3 is 14 residues. The CDR3 is CASSRGRDTDTQYF. CDR3 DNA sequence: TGTGCCAGCAGTCGCGGGAGGGACACAGATACGCAGTATTTT.

This rearrangement joins TRBV11-2 to TRBJ2-2; TRBD1 is a possible D gene (6 bases). The V and J ends lost 10 bases and 1 base respectively, with 13 bases between them. The CDR3 length is 14 residues. Germline loops: CDR1 SGHAT, CDR2 FQNNGV. The CDR3 is CATHRQENTGELFF. CDR3 DNA sequence: TGTGCCACCCATCGACAGGAGAACACCGGGGAGCTGTTTTTT.

This clone was seen only a few times. The chain couples TRBV4-1 to TRBJ2-7, with 10 bases that match TRBD1. Trimming cost V 1 base and J 2 bases; bases outside gene matches: 2. Germline V gene sequence: CDR1 MGHRA, CDR2 YSYEKL. This CDR3 region has 15 residues. Here the CDR3 DNA reads TGCGCCAGCAGCCAAGGGACAGGGGGTACCTACGAGCAGTACTTC. Encoded protein: CASSQGTGGTYEQYF.

The genes are TRBV10-3 and TRBJ2-2; no clear D gene. Germline-derived CDR1 and CDR2 are ENHRY and SYGVKD. The CDR3 is 15 amino acids. V was pared by 2 bases and J by 4 bases, with 11 bases between. DNA for the CDR3: TGTGCCATCAGTGAGGCTAGTGGTGGCACCGGGGAGCTGTTTTTT. It encodes CAISEASGGTGELFF.